Below are 27 T cell receptor beta chains sequenced from a single sample in a study of Ad26.COV2.S vaccination and SARS-CoV-2 variants. Treatment: some 20 received Ad26.COV2.S at low or high dose, single or two shots; about 5 received placebo; per-sample allocation not given. After the first vaccine or placebo injection, samples were drawn on day 63. Clones were sequenced by immunoSEQ multiplex PCR, and TCRdb holds only the in-frame ones, with some missing. The table has roughly 420,000 clones, 89% seen once. Sequenced material: peripheral blood, taken in a trial of Ad26.COV2.S vaccine versus placebo. These receptors originate from a person aged 18-65 years who received the Ad26.COV2.S COVID-19 vaccine or a placebo.

The chain is built from TRBV7-9 and TRBJ1-1, with a weak D call TRBD1 (5 bases). The V gene lost 4 bases and the J gene lost 5 bases, with 14 bases spanning the gap. The germline V gene has CDR1 SEHNR and CDR2 FQNEAQ (reference sequence). The CDR3 spans 14 residues. The CDR3 reads CASSSDSLVTEAFF. The CDR3, as DNA: TGTGCCAGCAGCTCCGACAGTCTGGTAACTGAAGCTTTCTTT.

The chain recombines TRBV27 with TRBJ2-5; D is uncertain. The CDR3 length is 9 residues. CDR1 is MNHEY and CDR2 is SMNVEV in the germline V gene (reference sequence). V lost 7 bases and J 4 bases, leaving 1 base between the germline ends. The CDR3 DNA reads TGTGCCAGCATAGAGACCCAGTACTTC. Amino acids: CASIETQYF.

The chain uses TRBV4-2 and TRBJ1-2; perhaps TRBD1 as D (5 bases). V lost 0 bases and J lost 3, with 14 bases in between. The length of the CDR3 is 16 residues. Germline V gene data show CDR1 as LGHNA and CDR2 as YNFKEQ. The CDR3: CASSQETGLGYYGYTF. CDR3 sequence (DNA): TGTGCCAGCAGCCAAGAGACGGGACTGGGGTACTATGGCTACACCTTC.

The V gene is TRBV11-2, the J gene TRBJ1-1, with 9 bases aligning to TRBD1. Unmatched junction bases numbered 9, after V lost 5 bases and J lost 5 bases. This CDR3 has 15 residues. Germline CDR1 SGHAT, CDR2 FQNNGV. The CDR3 reads CASSRIQGARTEAFF. CDR3 in DNA: TGTGCCAGCAGCCGGATACAGGGGGCGCGAACTGAAGCTTTCTTT.

J is TRBJ1-2 and V is TRBV13; 7 bases are shared with TRBD1. In germline, CDR1 is PRHDT, CDR2 FYEKMQ (reference sequence). The CDR3 contains 15 residues. The junction had 7 bases not matched to a gene; V was cut back by 0 bases and J by 6 bases. The CDR3 nucleotides are TGTGCCAGCAGCTTAGGCCCTGACAGGGTTAATGGCTACACCTTC. Translation: CASSLGPDRVNGYTF.

DNA for the CDR3: TGTGCCAGCAGCCATCAGACAGGCTCCAACACTGAAGCTTTCTTT. Translated, it gives CASSHQTGSNTEAFF. The rearrangement uses TRBV3-1 (or the pseudogene TRBV3-2) and TRBJ1-1; D is possibly TRBD1 (6 bases). The germline CDR1 and CDR2 sequences are LGHDT and YNNKEL (reference sequence). CDR3 length equals 15 residues. V was cut by 3 bases and J by 2 bases, with 13 bases left in between.

The chain combines TRBV7-2 with TRBJ2-3, with D perhaps TRBD1 (6 bases). The germline gives CDR1 SGHTA, CDR2 FQGNSA. The V and J ends lost 6 bases and 0 bases respectively, with 13 bases between them. The CDR3 is 15 amino acids. The chain's CDR3 is CASRRPGQSTDTQYF. CDR3 DNA: TGTGCCAGCAGGCGACCGGGACAAAGCACAGATACGCAGTATTTT.

In this sample, this clone turned up a few times. The chain uses TRBV6-5 and TRBJ1-1; a weak D match, TRBD1 (5 bases). V shed 6 bases and J shed 5 bases, with 16 bases lying between them. Per the germline V gene, CDR1 is MNHEY and CDR2 is SVGAGI. The CDR3 has 14 residues. CDR3 region: CASSPMRGSTEAFF. The CDR3 coding sequence is TGTGCCAGCAGCCCAATGAGGGGTTCAACTGAAGCTTTCTTT.

The chain couples TRBV7-9 to TRBJ1-4; TRBD1 might be the D (5 bases). Per germline, CDR1 SEHNR and CDR2 FQNEAQ (reference sequence). V was clipped by 0 bases and J by 8 bases, with 13 bases between them. This CDR3 is 15 amino acids long. Here the CDR3 reads CASSLAAGSSEKLFF. In DNA, the CDR3 is TGTGCCAGCAGCTTAGCCGCAGGGTCTAGCGAAAAACTGTTTTTT.

The rearrangement uses TRBV7-9 and TRBJ2-2, with D perhaps assigned TRBD1 or TRBD2 (6 bases each). The CDR3 has 16 amino acids. The germline gives CDR1 SEHNR, CDR2 FQNEAQ (reference sequence). V lost 3 bases, J lost 3 bases, and 14 bases lay in between. CDR3 nucleotide sequence: TGTGCCAGCAGCTTGGTTTGGGGGGCGGACACCGGGGAGCTGTTTTTT. Its protein product is CASSLVWGADTGELFF. Supplemented by reference TRBV7-9 and TRBJ2-2, the full variable domain reads DTGVSQNPRHKITKRGQNVTFRCDPISEHNRLYWYRQTLGQGPEFLTYFQNEAQLEKSRLLSDRFSAERPKGSFSTLEIQRTEQGDSAMYLCASSLVWGADTGELFFGEGSRLTVL.

The chain uses TRBV29-1 and TRBJ1-5, with no clear D. The CDR3 spans 14 residues. V lost 4 bases, J lost 9 bases, and 19 bases lay in between. The V gene's germline CDR1 is SQVTM and CDR2 ANQGSEA. The CDR3: CSVGCQARVVPQHF. CDR3 coding DNA: TGCAGCGTTGGTTGCCAGGCCCGGGTCGTGCCCCAGCATTTT. Drawing the rest from reference TRBV29-1 and TRBJ1-5, the complete variable domain is SAVISQKPSRDICQRGTSLTIQCQVDSQVTMMFWYRQQPGQSLTLIATANQGSEATYESGFVIDKFPISRPNLTFSTLTVSNMSPEDSSIYLCSVGCQARVVPQHFGDGTRLSIL.

The chain has TRBV11-3 and TRBJ2-2; no firm D call. Per the germline V gene, CDR1 is SGHNT and CDR2 is YENEEA. V lost 1 base to trimming and J lost 5 bases, with 20 bases between them. This CDR3 region has 18 residues. The CDR3 DNA sequence: TGTGCCAGCAGCTTAGGGGTCCATAGTAGTACATCAACCGGGGAGCTGTTTTTT. Translation gives CASSLGVHSSTSTGELFF.

The chain is built from TRBV27 and TRBJ2-1; no reliable D call. Per germline, CDR1 MNHEY and CDR2 SMNVEV (reference sequence). This CDR3 contains 14 residues. The V and J ends lost 6 bases and 6 bases respectively, with 15 bases between them. The CDR3 DNA follows: TGTGCCAGCAGGGGTTACGGTCGAACCAATGAGCAGTTCTTC. This gives the protein CASRGYGRTNEQFF.

V usage is TRBV20-1 and J usage is TRBJ1-1; D is uncertain. The CDR3 is 11 amino acids. The germline CDR1 and CDR2 sequences are DFQATT and SNEGSKA (reference sequence). Trimming pared 3 bases from V and 12 bases from J, leaving 14 bases between. CDR3 amino acids: CSARANSAPFF. The CDR3 DNA follows: TGCAGTGCTAGGGCTAACAGCGCCCCTTTCTTT.

This chain links TRBV5-1 with TRBJ1-2; TRBD1 might be the D (5 bases). V lost 4 bases and J 4 bases, leaving 14 bases between the germline ends. Germline V lookup: CDR1 SGHRS, CDR2 YFSETQ. There are 14 residues in the CDR3. CDR3 region: CASSVTGTSYGYTF. Written as DNA, the CDR3 is TGCGCCAGCAGCGTCACCGGGACTTCCTATGGCTACACCTTC.

V gene TRBV14 combines with J gene TRBJ2-2; no definite D call. This CDR3 region has 14 residues. Per the germline V gene, CDR1 is SGHDN and CDR2 is FVKESK. Between the trimmed V and J ends, which lost 4 bases and 3 bases, there was a span of 9 bases. Here the CDR3 reads CASSLQTYTGELFF. The DNA of the CDR3 is TGTGCCAGCAGCCTACAGACTTACACCGGGGAGCTGTTTTTT.

The chain is built from TRBV2 and TRBJ2-6; D gene ambiguous. The CDR3 spans 16 residues. With 2 bases removed from V and 2 bases from J, the gap between germline ends came to 10 bases. CDR1 is SNHLY, CDR2 FYNNEI, per germline. As DNA, the CDR3 is TGTGCCAGCAGTGAACTCCACTCCACTGGGGCCAACGTCCTGACTTTC. Translated: CASSELHSTGANVLTF.

The chain uses TRBV11-2 and TRBJ2-7; D may match TRBD1 or TRBD2 (5 bases each). Per the germline V gene, CDR1 is SGHAT and CDR2 is FQNNGV. This CDR3 is built from 15 residues. V lost 3 bases and J lost 0, with 12 bases in between. CDR3 residues: CASSLGPDSSYEQYF. For the CDR3, the DNA is TGTGCCAGCAGCTTGGGACCGGATAGCTCCTACGAGCAGTACTTC.

This chain uses TRBV6-1 with TRBJ2-7; TRBD2 matches 8 bases. Trimming removed 0 bases from V and 5 bases from J; junction bases left unmatched: 3. This CDR3 is built from 14 residues. Germline V lookup: CDR1 MNHNS, CDR2 SASEGT. The CDR3 here is CASSEAGLVHEQYV. The CDR3 DNA is TGTGCCAGCAGTGAAGCGGGACTAGTGCACGAGCAGTACGTC.

The genes are TRBV7-2 and TRBJ1-4; D is possibly TRBD1 (5 bases). Looked up from germline, CDR1 is SGHTA and CDR2 is FQGNSA. CDR3 length: 17 residues. Between the trimmed V and J ends, which lost 2 bases and 0 bases, there was a span of 13 bases. CDR3 sequence: CASSLRPQGPTNEKLFF. The CDR3 nucleotides are TGTGCCAGCAGCTTACGACCTCAGGGACCAACTAATGAAAAACTGTTTTTT.

The gene calls are TRBV2 and TRBJ2-3, with 7 bases identical to TRBD2. V shed 4 bases, J shed 3 bases, and the junction held 4 bases outside the gene matches. Germline V gene data show CDR1 as SNHLY and CDR2 as FYNNEI. The CDR3 length is 14 residues. The chain's CDR3 is CASSAGLGTDTQYF. The CDR3 bases are TGTGCCAGCAGTGCAGGACTAGGAACAGATACGCAGTATTTT.

The rearrangement uses TRBV9 and TRBJ2-1; TRBD2 agrees at 9 bases. Germline assignment: CDR1 SGDLS and CDR2 YYNGEE. J lost 9 bases, V lost 3 bases, and 4 bases had no gene match. The CDR3 is 13 residues long. Here the CDR3 reads CASSAGTSSEQFF. The CDR3 DNA follows: TGTGCCAGCAGCGCGGGGACTAGCAGTGAGCAGTTCTTC. The whole variable domain, filled in from reference TRBV9 and TRBJ2-1, reads DSGVTQTPKHLITATGQRVTLRCSPRSGDLSVYWYQQSLDQGLQFLIQYYNGEERAKGNILERFSAQQFPDLHSELNLSSLELGDSALYFCASSAGTSSEQFFGPGTRLTVL.

V gene TRBV4-3 combines with J gene TRBJ1-2; 7 bases map to TRBD1. This CDR3 spans 17 amino acids. V lost 0 bases to trimming and J lost 8 bases; unmatched junction nucleotides: 15. Germline assignment: CDR1 LGHNA and CDR2 YSLEER. The CDR3 loop is CASSQDPRGTGVSGYTF. CDR3 nucleotide sequence: TGCGCCAGCAGCCAAGATCCGAGGGGAACAGGGGTATCAGGCTACACCTTC.

The sample holds a few counts of this clone. The same CDR3 can be traced to other DNA sequences in this sample. The V gene is TRBV7-9, the J gene TRBJ1-5; D is unresolved. Looked up from germline, CDR1 is SEHNR and CDR2 is FQNEAQ (reference sequence). This CDR3 contains 13 residues. Trimming removed 5 bases at V and 4 bases at J, with 9 bases between. CDR3 sequence: CASSRTGNQPQHF. The DNA for the CDR3 is TGTGCCAGCAGCCGGACGGGAAATCAGCCCCAGCATTTT.

The rearrangement joins TRBV4-2 to TRBJ1-2; no firm D call. Germline-derived CDR1 and CDR2 are LGHNA and YNFKEQ. Trimming pared 0 bases from V and 8 bases from J, leaving 13 bases between. The CDR3 runs 14 residues. The CDR3 loop reads CASSQDHSAAGYTF. The CDR3 coding sequence is TGTGCCAGCAGCCAAGATCACTCAGCTGCCGGCTACACCTTC.

There are a few counts of this clone. The gene calls are TRBV6-6 and TRBJ1-1; D remains unclear. Per the germline V gene, CDR1 is MNHNY and CDR2 is SVGAGI (reference sequence). This CDR3 is 14 amino acids long. V lost 4 bases to trimming and J lost 0 bases, with 9 bases between them. The CDR3 sequence is CASSFVPLNTEAFF. CDR3 DNA sequence: TGTGCCAGCAGTTTCGTCCCGCTGAACACTGAAGCTTTCTTT.

This chain uses TRBV20-1 with TRBJ2-7; D might be TRBD2 (5 bases). V shed 3 bases and J shed 3 bases, with 18 bases lying between them. The CDR3 runs to 15 residues. Germline V CDR1 and CDR2: DFQATT, SNEGSKA (reference sequence). CDR3 amino acids: CSASPGSFPYYEQYF. The CDR3 DNA sequence: TGCAGTGCTAGTCCGGGATCCTTCCCCTACTACGAGCAGTACTTC.